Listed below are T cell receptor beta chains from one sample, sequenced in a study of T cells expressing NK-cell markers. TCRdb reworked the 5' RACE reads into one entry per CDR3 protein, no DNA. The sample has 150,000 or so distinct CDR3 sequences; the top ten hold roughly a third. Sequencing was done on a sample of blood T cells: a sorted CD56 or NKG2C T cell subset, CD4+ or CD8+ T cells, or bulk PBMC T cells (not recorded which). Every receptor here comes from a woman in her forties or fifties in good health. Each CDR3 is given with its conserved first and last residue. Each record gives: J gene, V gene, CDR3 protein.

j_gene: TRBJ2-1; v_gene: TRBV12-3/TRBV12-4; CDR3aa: CASSLFAGDYEQFF
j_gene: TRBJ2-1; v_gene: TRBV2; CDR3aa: CASLLSGTGINEQFF
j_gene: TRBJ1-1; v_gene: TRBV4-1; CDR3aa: CASSYVPGQGETEAFF
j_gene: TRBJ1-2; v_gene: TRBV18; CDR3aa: CASSPGQGNYYGYTF
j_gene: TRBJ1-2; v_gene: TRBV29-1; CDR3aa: CSVSRPDVYGYTF
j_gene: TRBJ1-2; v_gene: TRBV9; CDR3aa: CASSVGVRSLGDGYTF
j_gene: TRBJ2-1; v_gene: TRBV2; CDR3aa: CASSDAGYEQFF
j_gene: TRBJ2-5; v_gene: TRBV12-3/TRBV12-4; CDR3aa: CASSLSLETQYF
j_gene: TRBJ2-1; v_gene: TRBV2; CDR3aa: CASSEPQVGGRSREQFF
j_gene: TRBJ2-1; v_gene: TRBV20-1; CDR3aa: CSAPRGGYNEQFF
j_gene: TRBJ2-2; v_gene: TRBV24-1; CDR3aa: CATSERGQDTGELFF
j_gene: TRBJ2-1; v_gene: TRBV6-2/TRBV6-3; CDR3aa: CASSPGTQLQFF
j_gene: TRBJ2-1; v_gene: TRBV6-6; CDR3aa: CASSPPPRRESPNEQFF
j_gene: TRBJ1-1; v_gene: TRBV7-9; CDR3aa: CASRPKGEIVPPENTEAFF
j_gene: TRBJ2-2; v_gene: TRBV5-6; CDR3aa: CASSVRSGRDANTGELFF
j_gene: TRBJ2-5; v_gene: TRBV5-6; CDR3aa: CASVGLAGGRETQYF
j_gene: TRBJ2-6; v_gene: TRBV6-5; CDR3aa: CASSYNPPGLSGANVLTF
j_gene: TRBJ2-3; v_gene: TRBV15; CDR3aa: CATSAQRGADTQYF
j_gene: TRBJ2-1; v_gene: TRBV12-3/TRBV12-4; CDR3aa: CASKGGSLNNEQFF
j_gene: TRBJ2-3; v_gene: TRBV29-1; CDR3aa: CSVEEGLAGVGDTQYF
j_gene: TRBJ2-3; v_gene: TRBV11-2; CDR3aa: CASSYDIADTQYF
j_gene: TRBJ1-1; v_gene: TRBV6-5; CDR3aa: CASSYSLGAEAFF
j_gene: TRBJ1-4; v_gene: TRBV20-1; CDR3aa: CSATGFTNEKLFF
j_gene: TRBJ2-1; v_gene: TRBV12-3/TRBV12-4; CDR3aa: CASSRRDEQFF
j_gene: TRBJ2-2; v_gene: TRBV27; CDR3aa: CASSLLAGDTGELFF
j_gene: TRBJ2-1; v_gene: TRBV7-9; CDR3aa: CASSFSSENEQFF
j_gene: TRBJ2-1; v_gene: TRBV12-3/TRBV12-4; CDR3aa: CASSLISGRIDNEQFF
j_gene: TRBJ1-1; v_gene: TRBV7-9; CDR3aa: CASSPPTQGREAFF
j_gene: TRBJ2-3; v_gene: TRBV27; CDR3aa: CATREGLGDTQYF
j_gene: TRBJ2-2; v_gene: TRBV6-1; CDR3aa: CASRGGANTGELFF
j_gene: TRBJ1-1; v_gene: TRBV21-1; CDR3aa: CASTQGTGAFF
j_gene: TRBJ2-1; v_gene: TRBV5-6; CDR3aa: CASSWGLPIYNEQFF
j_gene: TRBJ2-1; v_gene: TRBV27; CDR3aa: CASSLGTGLPNEQFF
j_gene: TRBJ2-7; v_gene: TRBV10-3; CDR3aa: CAIRGLAGEPSSYEQYF
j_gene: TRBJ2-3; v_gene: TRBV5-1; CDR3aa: CASSQTPGTSGRARGTDTQYF
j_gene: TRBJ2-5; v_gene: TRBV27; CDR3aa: CASTTGGGQETQYF
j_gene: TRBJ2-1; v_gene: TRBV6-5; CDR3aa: CASSQAGVRDEQFF
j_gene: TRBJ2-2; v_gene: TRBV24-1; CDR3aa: CATGAGVVTGELFF
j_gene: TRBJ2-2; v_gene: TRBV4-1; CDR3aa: CASSQGSAGELFF
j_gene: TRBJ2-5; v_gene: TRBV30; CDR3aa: CAWRRDGQETQYF
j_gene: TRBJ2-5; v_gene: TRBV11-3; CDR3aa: CASSHLGEMYQETQYF
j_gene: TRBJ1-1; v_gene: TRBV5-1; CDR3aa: CASSQGQGGPGTEAFF
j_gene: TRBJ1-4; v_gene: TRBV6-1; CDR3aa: CASTSALDGGEKLFF
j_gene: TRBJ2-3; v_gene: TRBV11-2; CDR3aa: CASSLVGSGSDTDTQYF
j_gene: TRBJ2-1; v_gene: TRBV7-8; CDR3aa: CASSLGPPGSSYNEQFF
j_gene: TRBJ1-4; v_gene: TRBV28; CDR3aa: CASIANPGANEKLFF